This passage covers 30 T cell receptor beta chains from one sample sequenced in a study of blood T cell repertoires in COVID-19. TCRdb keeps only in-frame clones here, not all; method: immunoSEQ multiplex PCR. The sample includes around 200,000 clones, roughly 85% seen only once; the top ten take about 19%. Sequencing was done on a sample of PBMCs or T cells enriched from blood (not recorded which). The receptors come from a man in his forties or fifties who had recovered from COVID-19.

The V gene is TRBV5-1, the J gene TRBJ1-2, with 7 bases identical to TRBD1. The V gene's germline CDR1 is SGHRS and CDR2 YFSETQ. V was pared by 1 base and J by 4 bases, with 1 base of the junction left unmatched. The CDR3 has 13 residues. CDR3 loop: CASSLQGGYGYTF. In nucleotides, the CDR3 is TGCGCCAGCAGCTTGCAGGGGGGCTATGGCTACACCTTC.

The CDR3 coding sequence is TGTGCCAGCAGCTGGGGGCAGCTCTCCTACGAGCAGTACTTC. Translating it yields CASSWGQLSYEQYF. The chain uses TRBV7-2 and TRBJ2-7, with D possibly being TRBD1 (6 bases). Trimming pared 4 bases from V and 0 bases from J, leaving 10 bases between. Germline loops: CDR1 SGHTA, CDR2 FQGNSA. This CDR3 spans 14 amino acids.

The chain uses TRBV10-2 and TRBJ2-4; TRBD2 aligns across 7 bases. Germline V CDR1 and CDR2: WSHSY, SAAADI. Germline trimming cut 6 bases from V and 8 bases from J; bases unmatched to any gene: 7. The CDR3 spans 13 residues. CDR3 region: CASRSPAGDIQYF. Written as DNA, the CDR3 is TGCGCCAGCAGGAGCCCGGCGGGGGACATTCAGTACTTC.

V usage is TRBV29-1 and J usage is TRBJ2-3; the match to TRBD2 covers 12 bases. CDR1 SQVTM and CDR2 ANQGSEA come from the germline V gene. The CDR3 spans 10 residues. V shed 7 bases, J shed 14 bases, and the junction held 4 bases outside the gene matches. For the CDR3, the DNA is TGCAGCGCTAGCGGGAGGGGGGCGTATTTT. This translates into CSASGRGAYF.

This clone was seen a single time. The CDR3 region has the DNA TGCGCCAGCAGCCCTTATCGACGGGGGGTCTATGGCTACACCTTC. It yields the protein CASSPYRRGVYGYTF. The rearrangement joins TRBV10-1 to TRBJ1-2, with D possibly matching TRBD1 (5 bases). Germline lookup yields CDR1 WNHNN and CDR2 SYGVQD (reference sequence). The CDR3 has 15 amino acids. The V gene lost 6 bases and the J gene lost 4 bases, with 18 bases spanning the gap.

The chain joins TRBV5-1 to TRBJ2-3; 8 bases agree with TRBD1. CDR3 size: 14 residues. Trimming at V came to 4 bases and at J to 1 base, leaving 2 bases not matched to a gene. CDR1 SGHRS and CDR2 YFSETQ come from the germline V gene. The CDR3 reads CASSPDRGTDTQYF. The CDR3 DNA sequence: TGCGCCAGCAGCCCGGACAGGGGCACAGATACGCAGTATTTT.

The CDR3 sequence: CASSLRTGGVHEQYF. The CDR3 DNA reads as TGCGCCAGCAGCTTGCGAACGGGAGGGGTCCACGAGCAGTACTTC. The chain uses TRBV5-1 and TRBJ2-7, with 8 bases that match TRBD2. V gave up 1 base and J gave up 5 bases; unmatched junction bases: 8. The CDR3 spans 15 residues. From germline, CDR1 is SGHRS and CDR2 YFSETQ.

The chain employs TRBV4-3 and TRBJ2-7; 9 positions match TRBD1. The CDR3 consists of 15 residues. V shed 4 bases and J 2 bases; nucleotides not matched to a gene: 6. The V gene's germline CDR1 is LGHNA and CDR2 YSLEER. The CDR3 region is CASSLDRGRAYEQYF. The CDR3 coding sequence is TGCGCCAGCAGCCTGGACAGGGGCCGGGCCTACGAGCAGTACTTC.

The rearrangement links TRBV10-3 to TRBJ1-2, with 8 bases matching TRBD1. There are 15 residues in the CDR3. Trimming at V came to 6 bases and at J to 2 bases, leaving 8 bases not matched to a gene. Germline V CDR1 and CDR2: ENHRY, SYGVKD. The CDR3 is CAIRQNQGANYGYTF. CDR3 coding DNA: TGTGCCATCAGGCAGAATCAGGGGGCCAACTATGGCTACACCTTC.

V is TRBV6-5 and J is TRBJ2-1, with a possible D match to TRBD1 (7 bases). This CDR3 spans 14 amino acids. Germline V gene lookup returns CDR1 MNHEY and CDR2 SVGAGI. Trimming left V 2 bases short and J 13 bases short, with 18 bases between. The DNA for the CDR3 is TGTGCCAGCAGTTACGACAAAAGGGGGCGGGATCAGTTCTTC. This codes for CASSYDKRGRDQFF.

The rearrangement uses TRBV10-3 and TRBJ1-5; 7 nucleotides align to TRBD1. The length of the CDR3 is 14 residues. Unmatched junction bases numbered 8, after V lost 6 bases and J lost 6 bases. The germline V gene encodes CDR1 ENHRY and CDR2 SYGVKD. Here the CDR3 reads CAISASQGGQPQHF. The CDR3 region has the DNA TGTGCCATCAGCGCGTCTCAGGGGGGTCAGCCCCAGCATTTT.

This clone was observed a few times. The CDR3 region is CASSRNRDRVRNTIYF. For the CDR3, the DNA is TGTGCCAGCAGTCGAAACCGGGACAGGGTTAGGAACACCATATATTTT. This rearrangement joins TRBV6-6 to TRBJ1-3, with 9 bases lining up with TRBD1. Unmatched junction bases numbered 12, after V lost 5 bases and J lost 7 bases. CDR3 length: 16 amino acids. Germline CDR1 MNHNY, CDR2 SVGAGI (reference sequence).

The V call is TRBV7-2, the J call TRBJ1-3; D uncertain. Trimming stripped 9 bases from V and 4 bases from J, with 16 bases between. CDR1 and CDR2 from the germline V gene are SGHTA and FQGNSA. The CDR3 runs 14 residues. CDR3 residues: CASNREGIGNTIYF. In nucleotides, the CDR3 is TGTGCCAGTAACCGGGAAGGGATCGGAAACACCATATATTTT.

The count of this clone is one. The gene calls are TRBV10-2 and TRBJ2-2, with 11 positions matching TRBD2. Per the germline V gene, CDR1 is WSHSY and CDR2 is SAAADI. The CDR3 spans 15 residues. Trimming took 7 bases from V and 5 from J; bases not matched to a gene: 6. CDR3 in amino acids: CASNRLAGQTGELFF. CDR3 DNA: TGCGCCAGCAATAGACTAGCGGGACAAACCGGGGAGCTGTTTTTT.

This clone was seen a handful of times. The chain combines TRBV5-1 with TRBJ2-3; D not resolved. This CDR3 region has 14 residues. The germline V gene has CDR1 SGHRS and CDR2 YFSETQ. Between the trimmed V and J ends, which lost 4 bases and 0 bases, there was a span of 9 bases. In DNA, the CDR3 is TGCGCCAGCAGCGTCTTAACTAGCACAGATACGCAGTATTTT. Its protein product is CASSVLTSTDTQYF.

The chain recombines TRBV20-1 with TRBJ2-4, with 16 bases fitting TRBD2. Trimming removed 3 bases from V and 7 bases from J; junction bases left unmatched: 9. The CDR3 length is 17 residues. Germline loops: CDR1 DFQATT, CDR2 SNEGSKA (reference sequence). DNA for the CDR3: TGCAGTGCTAGTTTGGGGACTAGCGGGAGGGCGGTGAACATTCAGTACTTC. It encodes CSASLGTSGRAVNIQYF.

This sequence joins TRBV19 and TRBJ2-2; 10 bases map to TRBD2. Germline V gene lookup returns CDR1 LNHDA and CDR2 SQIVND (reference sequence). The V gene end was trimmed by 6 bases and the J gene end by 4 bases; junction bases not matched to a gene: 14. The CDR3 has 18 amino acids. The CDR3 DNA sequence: TGTGCCAGTAGCTCAAAGACTAGCGGGTGGGTTGGCACCGGGGAGCTGTTTTTT. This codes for CASSSKTSGWVGTGELFF.

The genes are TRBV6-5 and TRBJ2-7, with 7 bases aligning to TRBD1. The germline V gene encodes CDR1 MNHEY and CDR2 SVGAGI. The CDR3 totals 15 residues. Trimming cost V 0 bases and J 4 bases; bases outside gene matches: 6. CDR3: CASSYSVGQPYEQYF. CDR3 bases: TGTGCCAGCAGTTACTCGGTGGGACAGCCTTACGAGCAGTACTTC.

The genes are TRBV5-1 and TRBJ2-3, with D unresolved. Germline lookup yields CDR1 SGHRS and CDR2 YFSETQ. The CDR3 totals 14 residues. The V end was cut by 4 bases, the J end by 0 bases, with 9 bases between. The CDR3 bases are TGCGCCAGCAGCAATCAAGCGAGCACAGATACGCAGTATTTT. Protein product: CASSNQASTDTQYF.

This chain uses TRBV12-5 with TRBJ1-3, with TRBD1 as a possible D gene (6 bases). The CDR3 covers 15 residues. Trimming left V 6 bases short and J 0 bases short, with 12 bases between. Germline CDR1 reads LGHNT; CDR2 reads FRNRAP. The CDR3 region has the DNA TGTGCTAGTGGCTCCGGACAGATCTCTGGAAACACCATATATTTT. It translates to CASGSGQISGNTIYF.

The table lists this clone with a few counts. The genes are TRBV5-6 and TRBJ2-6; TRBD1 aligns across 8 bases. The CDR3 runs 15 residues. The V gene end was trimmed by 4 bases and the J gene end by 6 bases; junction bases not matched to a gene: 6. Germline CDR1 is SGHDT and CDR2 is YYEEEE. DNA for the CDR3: TGTGCCAGCAGCGTGGACAGGGCTGAGGCCAACGTCCTGACTTTC. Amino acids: CASSVDRAEANVLTF. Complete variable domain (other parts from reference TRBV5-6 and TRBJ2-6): DAGVTQSPTHLIKTRGQQVTLRCSPKSGHDTVSWYQQALGQGPQFIFQYYEEEERQRGNFPDRFSGHQFPNYSSELNVNALLLGDSALYLCASSVDRAEANVLTFGAGSRLTVL.

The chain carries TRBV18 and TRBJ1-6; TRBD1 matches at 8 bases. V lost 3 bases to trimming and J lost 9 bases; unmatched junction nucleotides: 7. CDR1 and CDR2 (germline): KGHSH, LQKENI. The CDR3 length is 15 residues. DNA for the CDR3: TGTGCCAGCTCACCCGATATTACAGGGGGTTCACCCCTCCACTTT. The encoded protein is CASSPDITGGSPLHF.

CDR3 residues: CASSYSLSSGGELFF. DNA for the CDR3: TGTGCCAGTAGTTATTCACTCTCCTCCGGCGGGGAGCTGTTTTTT. The chain recombines TRBV19 with TRBJ2-2; no clear D. Trimming shortened V by 5 bases and J by 7 bases, and 17 bases separated the two germline ends. Germline lookup yields CDR1 LNHDA and CDR2 SQIVND (reference sequence). This CDR3 contains 15 residues.

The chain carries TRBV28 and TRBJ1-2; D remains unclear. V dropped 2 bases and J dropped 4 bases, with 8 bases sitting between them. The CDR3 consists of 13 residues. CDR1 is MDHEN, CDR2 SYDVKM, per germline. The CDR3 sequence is CASSLRSSYGYTF. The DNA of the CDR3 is TGTGCCAGCAGTTTAAGATCTAGCTATGGCTACACCTTC.

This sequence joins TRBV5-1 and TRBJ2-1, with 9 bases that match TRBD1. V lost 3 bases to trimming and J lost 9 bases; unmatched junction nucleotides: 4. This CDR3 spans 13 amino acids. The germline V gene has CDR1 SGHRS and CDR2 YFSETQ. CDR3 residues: CASSWDRATEQFF. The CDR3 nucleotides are TGCGCCAGCAGCTGGGACAGGGCCACTGAGCAGTTCTTC.

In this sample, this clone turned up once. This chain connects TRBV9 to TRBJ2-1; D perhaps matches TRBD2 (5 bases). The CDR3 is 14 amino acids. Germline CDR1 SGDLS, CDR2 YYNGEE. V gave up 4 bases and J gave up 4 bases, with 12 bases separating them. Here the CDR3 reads CASSSTLAYNEQFF. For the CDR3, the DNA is TGTGCCAGCAGCTCGACTCTAGCATACAATGAGCAGTTCTTC. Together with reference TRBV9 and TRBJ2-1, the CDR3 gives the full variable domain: DSGVTQTPKHLITATGQRVTLRCSPRSGDLSVYWYQQSLDQGLQFLIQYYNGEERAKGNILERFSAQQFPDLHSELNLSSLELGDSALYFCASSSTLAYNEQFFGPGTRLTVL.

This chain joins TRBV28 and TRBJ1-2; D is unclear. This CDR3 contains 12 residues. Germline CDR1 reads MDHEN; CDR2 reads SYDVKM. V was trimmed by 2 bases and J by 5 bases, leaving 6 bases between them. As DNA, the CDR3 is TGTGCCAGCAGTTTAGGCAGTTATGGCTACACCTTC. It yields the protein CASSLGSYGYTF.

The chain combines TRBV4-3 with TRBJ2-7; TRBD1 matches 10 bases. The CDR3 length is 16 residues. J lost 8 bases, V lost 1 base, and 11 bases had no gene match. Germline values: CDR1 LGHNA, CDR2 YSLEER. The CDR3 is CASSQGSPGQGSKQYF. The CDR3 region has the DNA TGCGCCAGCAGCCAAGGATCTCCGGGACAGGGGAGCAAGCAGTACTTC.

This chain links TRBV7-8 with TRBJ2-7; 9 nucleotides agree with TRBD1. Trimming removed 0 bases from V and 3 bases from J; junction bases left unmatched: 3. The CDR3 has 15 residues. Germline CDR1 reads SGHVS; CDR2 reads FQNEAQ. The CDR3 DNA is TGTGCCAGCAGCTTAGCGATGGGACAGGGCTACGAGCAGTACTTC. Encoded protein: CASSLAMGQGYEQYF.

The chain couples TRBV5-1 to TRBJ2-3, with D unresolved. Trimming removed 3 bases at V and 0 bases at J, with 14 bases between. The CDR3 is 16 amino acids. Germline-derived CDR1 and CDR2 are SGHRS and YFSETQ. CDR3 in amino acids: CASSSLGALSTDTQYF. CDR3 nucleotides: TGCGCCAGCAGCTCCCTCGGAGCTCTGAGCACAGATACGCAGTATTTT.